The present T cell receptor (beta chain) was sequenced within a study of control samples from healthy donors and cancer patients. The method was immunoSEQ multiplex PCR; TCRdb's version includes in-frame clones alone and lacks a portion of them. The table has some 120,000 clones, approximately 90% seen once. The germline CDR1 and CDR2 sequences are SGHAT and FQNNGV. Deletions cut 0 bases from V and 5 bases from J, with 8 bases between. This CDR3 is built from 13 residues. Sequenced input: PBMCs. This chain joins TRBV11-2 and TRBJ2-7, with D possibly TRBD2 on 6 matching bases. The sequence came from a woman aged 45-65 years with colorectal cancer. CDR3 DNA: TGTGCCAGCAGCTTAGATCCGGGAGACGAGCAGTACTTC. As protein: CASSLDPGDEQYF.